This T cell receptor (beta chain) was observed in a study of Tregs in tolerant kidney transplant recipients. Study-wide results and limits: Validation in larger populations is needed because few patients were studied. Biological reproducibility was not directly addressed in this study.

Profiled with immunoSEQ multiplex PCR; TCRdb holds only in-frame clones, not every one. This table holds roughly 250,000 clones, 80% to 85% found once. CD4+CD25+CD127- Tregs, CD4+CD25- non-Tregs, CD4 and CD8 cells were sorted. The germline gives CDR1 SGHDT, CDR2 YYEEEE. With V trimmed by 4 bases and J by 5 bases, 21 bases remained unmatched. The CDR3 spans 19 residues. To note about this clone: As yet, its antigen is unknown.

The clonotype comes from a human donor in good health. The sequenced sample consisted of CD4+ T cells from blood. The rearrangement joins TRBV5-6 to TRBJ2-5; 9 bases are shared with TRBD1. The CDR3 protein is CASSAAVTGGRVSRETQYF. The CDR3 nucleotides are TGTGCCAGCAGCGCGGCCGTGACAGGGGGGCGCGTAAGTAGGGAGACCCAGTACTTC.